In this sample, the clone carrying this T cell receptor beta chain turned up a few times. Authors' data handling: Scientists estimated how many nucleated cells there were by amplifying reference gene primers. The table came from immunoSEQ multiplex PCR; TCRdb's copy has only in-frame clones and leaves some out. The DNA gave D and trimming, while V, J and clone size come from that table. Among 200,000 to 250,000 clones listed, approximately 84% were seen once. The source of the sample is a study of blood T cell repertoires in COVID-19. About the study: COVID-19 samples from acute and convalescent phases originated in the United States, Italy and Spain. T cells, B-cell-depleted T cells, or PBMCs supplied cDNA or gDNA.

Trimming took 1 base from V and 4 from J; bases not matched to a gene: 6. The germline V gene encodes CDR1 LGHNT and CDR2 FRNRAP. This CDR3 is 16 amino acids long. The V call is TRBV12-5, the J call TRBJ1-4; TRBD1 agrees at 7 bases. Sequencing was performed on peripheral blood. The clonotype originates from a woman between 25 and 40 years old who had recovered from COVID-19. The CDR3 nucleotides are TGTGCTAGTGGTTTGGGAACAGGGGTCGATAATGAAAAACTGTTTTTT. Encoded protein: CASGLGTGVDNEKLFF.